The rows below give T cell receptor beta chains drawn from one sample of a study of T cells in Graves' hyperthyroidism and ophthalmopathy. TCRdb redid the calling of the multiplex PCR reads with MiXCR, one entry per CDR3 protein. This table has over 300,000 distinct CDR3 sequences, approximately 15% appearing once. Sample: blood. The receptor source for this set is a woman in her sixties or seventies with Graves' hyperthyroidism. The CDR3 runs from the conserved cysteine through the conserved F or W. Each record gives: J gene, clone size, V gene, D gene, CDR3 DNA, CDR3 protein. D genes are given only for firm matches. Clone sizes are given selectively: once, few, many, or a class where the clone is expanded.

j_gene: TRBJ1-2; abundance: few; v_gene: TRBV4-1; d_gene: -; CDR3nt: TGCGCCAGCAGCCCCCGTGAGGGAGGATATGGCTACACCTTC; CDR3aa: CASSPREGGYGYTF
j_gene: TRBJ2-5; abundance: many; v_gene: TRBV12-3/TRBV12-4; d_gene: -; CDR3nt: TGTGCCAGCAGCCCATCACCGTGGGAGACCCAGTACTTC; CDR3aa: CASSPSPWETQYF
j_gene: TRBJ2-6; abundance: few; v_gene: TRBV27; d_gene: TRBD1; CDR3nt: TGTGCCAGCAGTCCGGGACAGGGGGACTCTGGGGCCAACGTCCTGACTTTC; CDR3aa: CASSPGQGDSGANVLTF
j_gene: TRBJ1-5; abundance: many; v_gene: TRBV9; d_gene: -; CDR3nt: TGTGCCAGCAGCGCTTGGGACAATCAGCCCCAGCATTTT; CDR3aa: CASSAWDNQPQHF
j_gene: TRBJ1-5; abundance: many; v_gene: TRBV2; d_gene: TRBD1; CDR3nt: TGTGCCAGCAGTGAACAGGGGGCGCGAATCAATCAGCCCCAGCATTTT; CDR3aa: CASSEQGARINQPQHF
j_gene: TRBJ1-1; abundance: many; v_gene: TRBV27; d_gene: -; CDR3nt: TGTGCCAGCAGCGACATCGGGGGCGACACTGAAGCTTTCTTT; CDR3aa: CASSDIGGDTEAFF
j_gene: TRBJ2-2; abundance: many; v_gene: TRBV11-3; d_gene: TRBD2; CDR3nt: TGTGCCAGCAGCTTAGTACTAGCGACCACCGGGGAGCTGTTTTTT; CDR3aa: CASSLVLATTGELFF
j_gene: TRBJ2-3; abundance: -; v_gene: TRBV12-3/TRBV12-4; d_gene: -; CDR3nt: TGTGCCAGCAGTTTTCTGTTGGCGGTAACTAGCACAGATACGCAGTATTTT; CDR3aa: CASSFLLAVTSTDTQYF
j_gene: TRBJ2-6; abundance: -; v_gene: TRBV19; d_gene: -; CDR3nt: TGTGCCAGTAGTATAGCTGGACCTGGGGCCAACGTCCTGACTTTC; CDR3aa: CASSIAGPGANVLTF
j_gene: TRBJ1-5; abundance: many; v_gene: TRBV2; d_gene: -; CDR3nt: TGTGCCAGCGGAGGGGAAGGAGGGGATAGCAATCAGCCCCAGCATTTT; CDR3aa: CASGGEGGDSNQPQHF
j_gene: TRBJ2-7; abundance: -; v_gene: TRBV5-4; d_gene: -; CDR3nt: TGTGCCAGCAGCCCCCCCGGGTCGGGAGAGCAGTACTTC; CDR3aa: CASSPPGSGEQYF
j_gene: TRBJ2-3; abundance: -; v_gene: TRBV11-1; d_gene: TRBD1; CDR3nt: TGTGCCAGCAGCCCTACAGGGGGCGATACAGATACGCAGTATTTT; CDR3aa: CASSPTGGDTDTQYF
j_gene: TRBJ2-3; abundance: many; v_gene: TRBV2; d_gene: TRBD2; CDR3nt: TGTGCCAGCACCTTCCCCGGACTAGCGGGAGGTGGGGATACGCAGTATTTT; CDR3aa: CASTFPGLAGGGDTQYF
j_gene: TRBJ2-1; abundance: many; v_gene: TRBV5-1; d_gene: TRBD2; CDR3nt: TGCGCCAGCAGCTTGGCTAGCGGGAGCATTTATGAGCAGTTCTTC; CDR3aa: CASSLASGSIYEQFF
j_gene: TRBJ2-7; abundance: few; v_gene: TRBV7-3; d_gene: -; CDR3nt: TGTGCCAGCAGCTTAATACGTGAGAGCGAGCAGTACTTC; CDR3aa: CASSLIRESEQYF
j_gene: TRBJ1-2; abundance: -; v_gene: TRBV10-1; d_gene: -; CDR3nt: TGCGCCAGCAGTGAGTCCTACCTCCATGGCTACACCTTC; CDR3aa: CASSESYLHGYTF
j_gene: TRBJ1-5; abundance: -; v_gene: TRBV28; d_gene: -; CDR3nt: TGTGCCAGCAGTTTCGGCCAGCCCCAGCATTTT; CDR3aa: CASSFGQPQHF
j_gene: TRBJ2-1; abundance: -; v_gene: TRBV4-1; d_gene: TRBD2; CDR3nt: TGCGCCAGCAGCTCAAGACTAGCGGGAGTGCATGAGCAGTTCTTC; CDR3aa: CASSSRLAGVHEQFF
j_gene: TRBJ2-1; abundance: few; v_gene: TRBV6-1; d_gene: TRBD2; CDR3nt: TGTGCCAGCAGTAGGTTCCAGCGGGAGAGCAATGAGCAGTTCTTC; CDR3aa: CASSRFQRESNEQFF
j_gene: TRBJ2-7; abundance: many; v_gene: TRBV28; d_gene: -; CDR3nt: TGTGCCAGCAGCCAGACCCTCTACGAGCAGTACTTC; CDR3aa: CASSQTLYEQYF
j_gene: TRBJ2-1; abundance: many; v_gene: TRBV7-9; d_gene: -; CDR3nt: TGTGCCAGCAGCCCCCGGGCAGGATTCTACAATGAGCAGTTCTTC; CDR3aa: CASSPRAGFYNEQFF
j_gene: TRBJ2-7; abundance: few; v_gene: TRBV6-1; d_gene: -; CDR3nt: TGTGCCAGCGGTGAAACGGAGGGGGCTTACTACGGGCAGTACTTC; CDR3aa: CASGETEGAYYGQYF
j_gene: TRBJ2-7; abundance: many; v_gene: TRBV11-2; d_gene: -; CDR3nt: TGTGCCAGCAGTGCCTACAAGAATGCCTACGAGCAGTACTTC; CDR3aa: CASSAYKNAYEQYF
j_gene: TRBJ2-1; abundance: -; v_gene: TRBV5-1; d_gene: TRBD2; CDR3nt: TGCGCCATCAAGGGACTAGAGCAGTTCTTC; CDR3aa: CAIKGLEQFF
j_gene: TRBJ1-4; abundance: many; v_gene: TRBV27; d_gene: TRBD1; CDR3nt: TGTGCCAGCAGTTTCGTGGGTGGGACAGGGAGTGAAAAACTGTTTTTT; CDR3aa: CASSFVGGTGSEKLFF
j_gene: TRBJ2-3; abundance: many; v_gene: TRBV28; d_gene: TRBD2; CDR3nt: TGTGCCAGCAGTCCAGCGGGAGGGGATGCAGATACGCAGTATTTT; CDR3aa: CASSPAGGDADTQYF
j_gene: TRBJ1-1; abundance: many; v_gene: TRBV27; d_gene: -; CDR3nt: TGTGCCAGCAGGAAAAACACTGAAGCTTTCTTT; CDR3aa: CASRKNTEAFF
j_gene: TRBJ2-2; abundance: -; v_gene: TRBV3-1; d_gene: -; CDR3nt: TGTGCCAGCAGCCAAGATTTAGGGGATTCCGGGGAGCTGTTTTTT; CDR3aa: CASSQDLGDSGELFF
j_gene: TRBJ2-1; abundance: many; v_gene: TRBV28; d_gene: -; CDR3nt: TGTGCCAGTCGCCCCCCCCTGGCGGCAAGCTCCTACAATGAGCAGTTCTTC; CDR3aa: CASRPPLAASSYNEQFF
j_gene: TRBJ2-3; abundance: many; v_gene: TRBV11-2; d_gene: TRBD1; CDR3nt: TGTGCCAGCAGCTTGGGACAGAATACAGATACGCAGTATTTT; CDR3aa: CASSLGQNTDTQYF
j_gene: TRBJ2-1; abundance: many; v_gene: TRBV18; d_gene: TRBD1; CDR3nt: TGTGCCAGCTCACCACGGCAGGGGGCCAGAAATGAGCAGTTCTTC; CDR3aa: CASSPRQGARNEQFF
j_gene: TRBJ1-5; abundance: -; v_gene: TRBV19; d_gene: -; CDR3nt: TGTGCCAGTAGTATAACGGGGGGGAATCAGCCCCAGCATTTT; CDR3aa: CASSITGGNQPQHF
j_gene: TRBJ2-1; abundance: many; v_gene: TRBV5-8; d_gene: -; CDR3nt: TGTGCCAGCAGCTTGTGGGGGTCCGGGAATGAGCAGTTCTTC; CDR3aa: CASSLWGSGNEQFF
j_gene: TRBJ2-5; abundance: few; v_gene: TRBV7-9; d_gene: -; CDR3nt: TGTGCCAGCAGCTTAGTAGGCAGGTTTGTCACCCAGTACTTC; CDR3aa: CASSLVGRFVTQYF
j_gene: TRBJ2-7; abundance: few; v_gene: TRBV4-1; d_gene: -; CDR3nt: TGCGCCAGCAGCCAACCGGGGACCGGCAAACCCTACGAGCAGTACTTC; CDR3aa: CASSQPGTGKPYEQYF
j_gene: TRBJ2-2; abundance: -; v_gene: TRBV7-2; d_gene: -; CDR3nt: TGTGCCAGCAGCCAGGCCGACGGGGAGCTGTTTTTT; CDR3aa: CASSQADGELFF
j_gene: TRBJ1-5; abundance: many; v_gene: TRBV2; d_gene: TRBD1; CDR3nt: TGTGCCAGCAAACACAGGGGTTGGGGGAATCAGCCCCAGCATTTT; CDR3aa: CASKHRGWGNQPQHF
j_gene: TRBJ2-4; abundance: -; v_gene: TRBV12-3/TRBV12-4; d_gene: TRBD1; CDR3nt: TGTGCCAGCAGCTCAGGGGGCGTTCAAAACATTCAGTACTTC; CDR3aa: CASSSGGVQNIQYF
j_gene: TRBJ1-5; abundance: many; v_gene: TRBV28; d_gene: -; CDR3nt: TGTGCCAGCATCCAAACAGGGTTCGGCAATCAGCCCCAGCATTTT; CDR3aa: CASIQTGFGNQPQHF
j_gene: TRBJ2-1; abundance: many; v_gene: TRBV27; d_gene: -; CDR3nt: TGTGCCAGCAGTCCCGGCTACGGTGAGCAGTTCTTC; CDR3aa: CASSPGYGEQFF
j_gene: TRBJ2-5; abundance: -; v_gene: TRBV19; d_gene: -; CDR3nt: TGTGCCAGTAGTTTGTCGGGGATCGAAGAGACCCAGTACTTC; CDR3aa: CASSLSGIEETQYF
j_gene: TRBJ2-5; abundance: many; v_gene: TRBV5-5; d_gene: -; CDR3nt: TGTGCCAGCAGTTCCACAGGTGATGGTCAAGAGACCCAGTACTTC; CDR3aa: CASSSTGDGQETQYF